The next 27 T cell receptor beta chains were all read from a single sample in a study of T cell changes during pregnancy in multiple sclerosis. The protocol was immunoSEQ multiplex PCR, while the TCRdb copy is restricted to in-frame clones and leaves out a portion. The sample contains 50,000 or so clones, approximately 92% of which appear only once. Sequenced here: CD4+ T cells from peripheral blood mononuclear cells, sampled in the third trimester of pregnancy. These receptors came from a female donor with multiple sclerosis, enrolled in a pregnancy study.

The chain links TRBV6-5 to TRBJ1-2, with D tentatively TRBD1 (5 bases). This CDR3 contains 14 residues. Trimming left V 0 bases short and J 7 bases short, with 12 bases between. CDR1 and CDR2 (germline): MNHEY, SVGAGI. The CDR3 bases are TGTGCCAGCAGTTACTCGACAGTCTGGTCTGGCTACACCTTC. It translates to CASSYSTVWSGYTF.

The chain uses TRBV19 and TRBJ2-1, with 9 bases that match TRBD2. The V gene's germline CDR1 is LNHDA and CDR2 SQIVND (reference sequence). V lost 3 bases and J lost 6; bases outside the gene matches: 6. This CDR3 has 15 residues. The CDR3 sequence: CASSIAGGPLNEQFF. CDR3 sequence (DNA): TGTGCCAGTAGTATCGCGGGAGGGCCCCTCAATGAGCAGTTCTTC.

The chain is built from TRBV5-1 and TRBJ2-1, with 11 bases matching TRBD1. V lost 0 bases to trimming and J lost 4 bases; unmatched junction nucleotides: 3. The CDR3 covers 16 residues. Germline assignment: CDR1 SGHRS and CDR2 YFSETQ. The CDR3 nucleotides are TGCGCCAGCAGCTTGGGGGACAGGGGGGGTTACAATGAGCAGTTCTTC. Protein: CASSLGDRGGYNEQFF.

The genes are TRBV28 and TRBJ2-5; D might be TRBD2 (6 bases). The CDR3 length is 14 residues. The germline V gene has CDR1 MDHEN and CDR2 SYDVKM. V was cut by 5 bases and J by 1 base, with 11 bases left in between. The CDR3 bases are TGTGCCAGCAGTCTGGGAGGCATCCAAGAGACCCAGTACTTC. This sequence encodes CASSLGGIQETQYF.

V usage is TRBV7-2 and J usage is TRBJ2-5, with 8 bases aligning to TRBD2. The V and J ends lost 2 bases and 3 bases, in that order; junction bases with no gene match: 2. Per germline, CDR1 SGHTA and CDR2 FQGNSA. This CDR3 contains 14 residues. Here the CDR3 reads CASSLTGGKETQYF. The CDR3, as DNA: TGTGCCAGCAGCTTAACGGGGGGGAAAGAGACCCAGTACTTC. The whole variable domain, remainder taken from reference TRBV7-2 and TRBJ2-5, is GAGVSQSPSNKVTEKGKDVELRCDPISGHTALYWYRQSLGQGLEFLIYFQGNSAPDKSGLPSDRFSAERTGGSVSTLTIQRTQQEDSAVYLCASSLTGGKETQYFGPGTRLLVL.

The genes are TRBV5-5 and TRBJ2-1, with D tentatively TRBD2 (6 bases). Germline CDR1 and CDR2: SGHKS and YYEKEE (reference sequence). CDR3 length: 13 amino acids. V lost 4 bases to trimming and J lost 6 bases, with 11 bases between them. The CDR3 reads CASSGGTRNEQFF. The CDR3 DNA is TGTGCCAGCAGCGGTGGGACTCGCAATGAGCAGTTCTTC.

This rearrangement joins TRBV5-1 to TRBJ2-7, with D possibly matching TRBD2 (7 bases). The CDR3 consists of 14 residues. Trimming cost V 4 bases and J 6 bases, with 17 bases left between them. In germline, CDR1 is SGHRS, CDR2 YFSETQ. This CDR3 is CASSRSGEGSEQYF. CDR3 in DNA: TGCGCCAGCAGCCGGTCAGGGGAGGGGAGCGAGCAGTACTTC.

The rearrangement links TRBV27 to TRBJ2-7; D is perhaps TRBD1 (5 bases). This CDR3 region has 14 residues. Trimming removed 6 bases at V and 4 bases at J, with 16 bases between. Germline V gene lookup returns CDR1 MNHEY and CDR2 SMNVEV (reference sequence). The CDR3 DNA follows: TGTGCCAGCAGCAGCGACAGTCCTCTTTACGAGCAGTACTTC. It encodes CASSSDSPLYEQYF.

The chain combines TRBV6-5 with TRBJ1-2; 8 bases are a match to TRBD1. J lost 2 bases, V lost 5 bases, and 7 bases had no gene match. The CDR3 spans 15 residues. Germline CDR1 and CDR2: MNHEY and SVGAGI. CDR3 in amino acids: CASSLRRTGNYGYTF. CDR3 in DNA: TGTGCCAGCAGTCTCCGCCGGACAGGGAACTATGGCTACACCTTC.

This chain uses TRBV9 with TRBJ1-3; D call uncertain. The CDR3 sequence is 15 residues long. The germline CDR1 and CDR2 sequences are SGDLS and YYNGEE. Trimming removed 0 bases at V and 0 bases at J, with 7 bases between. CDR3 nucleotides: TGTGCCAGCAGCGTAGATCCGGTCTCTGGAAACACCATATATTTT. Translating gives CASSVDPVSGNTIYF. The full variable domain, completed using reference TRBV9 and TRBJ1-3, is DSGVTQTPKHLITATGQRVTLRCSPRSGDLSVYWYQQSLDQGLQFLIQYYNGEERAKGNILERFSAQQFPDLHSELNLSSLELGDSALYFCASSVDPVSGNTIYFGEGSWLTVV.

The genes are TRBV15 and TRBJ1-5; 10 positions match TRBD1. Germline V gene sequence: CDR1 LNHNV, CDR2 YYDKDF (reference sequence). The J segment lost 7 bases and the V segment lost 0 bases, leaving 9 bases of the junction unmatched. The CDR3 loop spans 17 amino acids. The CDR3 DNA is TGTGCCACCAGCAGAGACGCGACAGGGGGCATCATCCAGCCCCAGCATTTT. It translates to CATSRDATGGIIQPQHF.

The rearrangement links TRBV28 to TRBJ1-6; D not certain. Germline CDR1 reads MDHEN; CDR2 reads SYDVKM. The CDR3 is 11 amino acids. V gave up 7 bases and J gave up 5 bases, with 3 bases separating them. CDR3 in DNA: TGTGCCAGCACAAATAATTCACCCCTCCACTTT. It encodes CASTNNSPLHF.

The chain joins TRBV28 to TRBJ2-1; 13 positions agree with TRBD2. This CDR3 contains 17 residues. V lost 11 bases and J lost 4; bases outside the gene matches: 14. Looked up from germline, CDR1 is MDHEN and CDR2 is SYDVKM. The DNA for the CDR3 is TGTGCCGTGTCCGGGACTAGCGGGATTGGCCATTACAATGAGCAGTTCTTC. Translating gives CAVSGTSGIGHYNEQFF. Full variable domain (remainder filled in from reference TRBV28 and TRBJ2-1): DVKVTQSSRYLVKRTGEKVFLECVQDMDHENMFWYRQDPGLGLRLIYFSYDVKMKEKGDIPEGYSVSREKKERFSLILESASTNQTSMYLCAVSGTSGIGHYNEQFFGPGTRLTVL.

The chain employs TRBV28 and TRBJ1-1, with D perhaps matching TRBD1 (6 bases). This CDR3 is 12 amino acids long. The V end was cut by 6 bases, the J end by 5 bases, with 10 bases between. Germline V lookup: CDR1 MDHEN, CDR2 SYDVKM. CDR3 residues: CASSTGWTEAFF. The CDR3, as DNA: TGTGCCAGCAGCACAGGGTGGACTGAAGCTTTCTTT. Together with reference TRBV28 and TRBJ1-1, the CDR3 gives the full variable domain: DVKVTQSSRYLVKRTGEKVFLECVQDMDHENMFWYRQDPGLGLRLIYFSYDVKMKEKGDIPEGYSVSREKKERFSLILESASTNQTSMYLCASSTGWTEAFFGQGTRLTVV.

The CDR3 DNA is TGCGCCAGCAGTCACCCTACCGATGGCGGACTTAGGGTTGGAAACACCATATATTTT. This encodes CASSHPTDGGLRVGNTIYF. The chain links TRBV23-1 to TRBJ1-3; D gene uncertain. TRBV23-1 is reported as an ORF; its role is uncertain. Between the trimmed V and J ends, which lost 3 bases and 3 bases, there was a span of 24 bases. The CDR3 is 19 residues long.

This clone is labeled as medium-sized (0.01 to 0.1%). The V call is TRBV19, the J call TRBJ1-2; 8 bases match TRBD1. J gave up 5 bases and V 3 bases, and 8 bases lay outside the gene matches. From germline, CDR1 is LNHDA and CDR2 SQIVND (reference sequence). The CDR3 runs 15 residues. In nucleotides, the CDR3 is TGTGCCAGTAGTATGGGGCCAGGGGGCGTTTATGGCTACACCTTC. It specifies CASSMGPGGVYGYTF.

The table lists this clone with a count of one. CDR3 residues: CASKRQGGSEQYF. The CDR3 nucleotides read TGTGCCAGCAAGAGACAGGGCGGGTCCGAGCAGTACTTC. The V and J genes are TRBV7-9 and TRBJ2-7; 7 positions agree with TRBD1. With 7 bases clipped from V and 6 bases from J, the junction kept 9 bases outside the gene matches. This CDR3 is 13 amino acids long. CDR1 and CDR2 from the germline V gene are SEHNR and FQNEAQ (reference sequence).

The J gene is TRBJ2-5, the V gene TRBV4-1; D ambiguous. Trimming stripped 0 bases from V and 6 bases from J, with 8 bases between. CDR1 MGHRA and CDR2 YSYEKL come from the germline V gene. The CDR3 extends over 13 amino acids. In nucleotides, the CDR3 is TGCGCCAGCAGCCAAGAATTACTACAGACCCAGTACTTC. Translation gives CASSQELLQTQYF.

The chain carries TRBV4-1 and TRBJ2-4; tentative D call: TRBD2 (6 bases). CDR1 is MGHRA and CDR2 is YSYEKL in the germline V gene. The CDR3 extends over 13 amino acids. V lost 4 bases and J lost 8, with 12 bases in between. In nucleotides, the CDR3 is TGCGCCAGCAGCCGAGTGGAGGGAGACATTCAGTACTTC. Its translation: CASSRVEGDIQYF.

This chain connects TRBV10-3 to TRBJ1-1, with D hard to call. V lost 0 bases and J 1 base, leaving 6 bases between the germline ends. CDR1 ENHRY and CDR2 SYGVKD come from the germline V gene. The CDR3 is made up of 14 amino acids. The CDR3 loop reads CAISESGENTEAFF. The DNA for the CDR3 is TGTGCCATCAGTGAGTCGGGAGAGAACACTGAAGCTTTCTTT.

The CDR3 region has the DNA TGTGCCAGCATACGAGCGGGGGGGGACAATGAGCAGTTCTTC. This encodes CASIRAGGDNEQFF. The V call is TRBV27, the J call TRBJ2-1; 10 bases fit TRBD2. V dropped 7 bases and J dropped 5; count of bases not matched to a gene: 5. Germline V lookup: CDR1 MNHEY, CDR2 SMNVEV (reference sequence). CDR3 length equals 14 residues.

The chain uses TRBV7-6 and TRBJ1-1, with 10 bases identical to TRBD1. This CDR3 region has 16 residues. Trimming removed 5 bases from V and 5 bases from J; junction bases left unmatched: 11. The V gene's germline CDR1 is SGHVS and CDR2 FNYEAQ. The CDR3 coding sequence is TGTGCCAGCAGCCTAGGGGGGACAGGGGTTCGGACTGAAGCTTTCTTT. Protein: CASSLGGTGVRTEAFF. Full variable domain (missing parts from reference TRBV7-6 and TRBJ1-1): GAGVSQSPRYKVTKRGQDVALRCDPISGHVSLYWYRQALGQGPEFLTYFNYEAQQDKSGLPNDRFSAERPEGSISTLTIQRTEQRDSAMYRCASSLGGTGVRTEAFFGQGTRLTVV.

The V and J genes are TRBV4-2 and TRBJ2-1; 7 nucleotides agree with TRBD2. Germline CDR1 LGHNA, CDR2 YNFKEQ. With V trimmed by 0 bases and J by 10 bases, 9 bases remained unmatched. CDR3 length: 15 amino acids. The CDR3 coding sequence is TGTGCCAGCAGCCAAGAGACTAGCCTGTCAACGGAGCAGTTCTTC. Translating gives CASSQETSLSTEQFF.

The sample holds one count of this clone. V usage is TRBV15 and J usage is TRBJ2-7, with D maybe TRBD1 (5 bases). V was clipped by 5 bases and J by 3 bases, with 14 bases between them. This CDR3 contains 14 residues. Germline-derived CDR1 and CDR2 are LNHNV and YYDKDF (reference sequence). The DNA for the CDR3 is TGTGCCACCAGCCCGGTGCAGGGATACTACGAGCAGTACTTC. This encodes CATSPVQGYYEQYF.

This chain joins TRBV14 and TRBJ2-3; 8 bases map to TRBD2. The CDR3 consists of 15 residues. V was clipped by 2 bases and J by 7 bases; unmatched bases: 8. CDR1 is SGHDN and CDR2 is FVKESK in the germline V gene. The CDR3 sequence: CASSQTAGEGYTQYF. The DNA for the CDR3 is TGTGCCAGCAGCCAAACAGCGGGAGAGGGATATACGCAGTATTTT.

The chain recombines TRBV28 with TRBJ1-2; possibly TRBD1 for D (5 bases). This CDR3 has 15 residues. Trimming pared 3 bases from V and 2 bases from J, leaving 13 bases between. Germline CDR1 MDHEN, CDR2 SYDVKM. CDR3 in DNA: TGTGCCAGCAGTTTGGGGGGGGAAGGGAACTATGGCTACACCTTC. Amino acids: CASSLGGEGNYGYTF.

The rearrangement uses TRBV7-9 and TRBJ2-5, with 8 positions matching TRBD1. Per germline, CDR1 SEHNR and CDR2 FQNEAQ (reference sequence). Germline trimming cut 4 bases from V and 4 bases from J; bases unmatched to any gene: 8. The CDR3 has 15 residues. CDR3 bases: TGTGCCAGCAGCTGGGGACGGACAGGGATAGAGACCCAGTACTTC. Translation: CASSWGRTGIETQYF.